One sample yielded the 6 T cell receptor beta chains listed below, sequenced in a study of blood T cell repertoires in COVID-19. Profiled with immunoSEQ multiplex PCR; TCRdb holds only in-frame clones, not every one. Of 85,000 to 130,000 clones listed, 85% to 90% were seen once; the top ten hold approximately 5.1%. Sequenced input: peripheral blood. These receptors all come from a human donor in a cohort sampled during active COVID-19.

V usage is TRBV7-9 and J usage is TRBJ1-1; 9 bases line up with TRBD1. Losses at the gene ends were 6 bases for V and 3 bases for J; bases not matched to a gene: 5. This CDR3 has 14 residues. The V gene's germline CDR1 is SEHNR and CDR2 FQNEAQ (reference sequence). The CDR3 nucleotides read TGTGCCAGCAGTTCACAGGGGGCGGACACTGAAGCTTTCTTT. It translates to CASSSQGADTEAFF.

This chain joins TRBV25-1 and TRBJ2-3, with D perhaps matching TRBD2 (6 bases). V gave up 2 bases and J gave up 6 bases, with 18 bases separating them. This CDR3 comprises 16 residues. CDR1 and CDR2 from the germline V gene are MGHDK and SYGVNS. The CDR3 DNA follows: TGTGCCAGCAGTGAAACCGGGACTTCGCAGGCGGATACGCAGTATTTT. Translated, it gives CASSETGTSQADTQYF.

This clone was picked up a small number of times. The chain employs TRBV7-6 and TRBJ2-7, with D perhaps TRBD1 (7 bases). The CDR3 loop spans 13 amino acids. Trimming took off 3 bases at V and 6 bases at J, with 12 bases between the two ends. Germline CDR1 and CDR2: SGHVS and FNYEAQ. The CDR3 loop reads CASSFGQGGEQYF. DNA for the CDR3: TGTGCCAGCAGCTTCGGTCAGGGGGGCGAGCAGTACTTC.

The chain has TRBV27 and TRBJ2-7; 9 bases match TRBD2. There are 16 residues in the CDR3. CDR1 is MNHEY and CDR2 is SMNVEV in the germline V gene (reference sequence). J gave up 0 bases and V 2 bases, and 5 bases lay outside the gene matches. The CDR3 protein is CASSLASGEFSYEQYF. In DNA form, the CDR3 reads TGTGCCAGCAGTTTAGCTAGCGGGGAATTCTCCTACGAGCAGTACTTC.

The chain couples TRBV19 to TRBJ1-5; 7 bases match TRBD1. The J segment lost 5 bases and the V segment lost 9 bases, leaving 13 bases of the junction unmatched. Per the germline V gene, CDR1 is LNHDA and CDR2 is SQIVND (reference sequence). This CDR3 spans 15 amino acids. The CDR3 DNA reads TGTGCCAGCCGTCCAGGACAGGCGATATATCAGCCCCAGCATTTT. This gives the protein CASRPGQAIYQPQHF.

This sequence joins TRBV6-5 and TRBJ1-6, with D unclear. The CDR3 totals 12 residues. Germline V CDR1 and CDR2: MNHEY, SVGAGI. The V end was cut by 6 bases, the J end by 9 bases, with 9 bases between. The CDR3 is CASSNRGSPLHF. The CDR3 nucleotides read TGTGCCAGCAGCAACCGGGGTTCACCCCTCCACTTT.